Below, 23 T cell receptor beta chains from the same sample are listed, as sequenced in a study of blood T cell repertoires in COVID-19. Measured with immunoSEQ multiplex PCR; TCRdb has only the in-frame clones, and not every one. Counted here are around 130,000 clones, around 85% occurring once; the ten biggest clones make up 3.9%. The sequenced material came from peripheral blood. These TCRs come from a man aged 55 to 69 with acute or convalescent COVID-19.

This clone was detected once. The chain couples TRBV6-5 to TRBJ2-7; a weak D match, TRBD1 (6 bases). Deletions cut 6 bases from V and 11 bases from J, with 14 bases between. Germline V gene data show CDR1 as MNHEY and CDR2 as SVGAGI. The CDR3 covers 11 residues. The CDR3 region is CASRIKDREYF. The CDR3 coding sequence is TGTGCCAGCAGGATAAAGGACAGAGAGTACTTC.

The CDR3 sequence is CASSQEWASGRTDTQYF. CDR3 in DNA: TGTGCCAGCAGCCAAGAATGGGCTAGCGGGAGAACAGATACGCAGTATTTT. V is TRBV3-1 (or the pseudogene TRBV3-2) and J is TRBJ2-3; TRBD2 matches at 10 bases. The CDR3 totals 17 residues. In germline, CDR1 is LGHDT, CDR2 YNNKEL (reference sequence). The trim removed 0 bases at V and 3 bases at J, leaving 6 bases unmatched.

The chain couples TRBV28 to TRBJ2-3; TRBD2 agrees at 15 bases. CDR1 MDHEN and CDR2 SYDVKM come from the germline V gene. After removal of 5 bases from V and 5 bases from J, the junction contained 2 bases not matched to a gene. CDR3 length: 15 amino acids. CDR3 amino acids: CASSGTSGRIDTQYF. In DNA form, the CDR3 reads TGTGCCAGCAGTGGGACTAGCGGGAGGATAGATACGCAGTATTTT.

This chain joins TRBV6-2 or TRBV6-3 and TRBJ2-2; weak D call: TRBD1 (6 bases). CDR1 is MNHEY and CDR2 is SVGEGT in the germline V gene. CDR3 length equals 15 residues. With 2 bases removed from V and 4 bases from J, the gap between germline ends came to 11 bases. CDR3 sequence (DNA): TGTGCCAGCAGTTACGGGGACACAATCACCGGGGAGCTGTTTTTT. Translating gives CASSYGDTITGELFF.

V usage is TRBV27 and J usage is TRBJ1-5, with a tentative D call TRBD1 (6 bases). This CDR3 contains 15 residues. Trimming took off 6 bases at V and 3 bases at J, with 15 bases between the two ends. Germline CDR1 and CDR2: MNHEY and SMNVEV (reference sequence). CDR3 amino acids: CASRPRGGDNQPQHF. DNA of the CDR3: TGTGCCAGCAGGCCAAGGGGGGGGGACAATCAGCCCCAGCATTTT.

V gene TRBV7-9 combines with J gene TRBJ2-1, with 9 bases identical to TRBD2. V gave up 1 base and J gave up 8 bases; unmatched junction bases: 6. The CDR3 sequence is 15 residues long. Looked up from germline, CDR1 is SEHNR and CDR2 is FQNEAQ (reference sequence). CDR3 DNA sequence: TGTGCCAGCAGCTTAGAGGTAGCGGGAGCCGATGAGCAGTTCTTC. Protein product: CASSLEVAGADEQFF.

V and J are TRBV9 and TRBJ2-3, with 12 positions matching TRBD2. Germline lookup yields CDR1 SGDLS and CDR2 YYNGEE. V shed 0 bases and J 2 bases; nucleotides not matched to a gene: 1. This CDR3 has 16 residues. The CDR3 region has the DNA TGTGCCAGCAGCGTAGGACTAGCGGGAGACACAGATACGCAGTATTTT. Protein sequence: CASSVGLAGDTDTQYF.

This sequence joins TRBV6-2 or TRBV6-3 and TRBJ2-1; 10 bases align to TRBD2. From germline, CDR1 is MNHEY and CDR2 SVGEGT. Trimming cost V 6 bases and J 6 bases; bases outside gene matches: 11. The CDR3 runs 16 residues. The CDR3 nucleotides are TGTGCCAGCAGCTTTAGCGGGAGGTCCTGGTTCAATGAGCAGTTCTTC. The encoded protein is CASSFSGRSWFNEQFF.

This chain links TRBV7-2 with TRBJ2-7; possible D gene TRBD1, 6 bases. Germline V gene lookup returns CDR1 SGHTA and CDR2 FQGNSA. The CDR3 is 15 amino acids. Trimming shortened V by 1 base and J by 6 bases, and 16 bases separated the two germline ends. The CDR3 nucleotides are TGTGCCAGCAGCTTAGGGGGACACGGTCGGGTCGAGCAGTACTTC. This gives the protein CASSLGGHGRVEQYF.

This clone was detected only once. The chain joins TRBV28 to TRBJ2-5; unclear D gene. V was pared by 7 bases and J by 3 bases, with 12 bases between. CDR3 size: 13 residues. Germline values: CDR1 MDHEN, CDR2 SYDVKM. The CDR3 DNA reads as TGTGCCAGCACCGCAAACACAGAAGAGACCCAGTACTTC. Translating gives CASTANTEETQYF.

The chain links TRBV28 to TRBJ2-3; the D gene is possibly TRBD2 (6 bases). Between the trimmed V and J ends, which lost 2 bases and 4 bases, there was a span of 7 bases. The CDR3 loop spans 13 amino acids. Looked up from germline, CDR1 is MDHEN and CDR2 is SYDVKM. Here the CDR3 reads CASSLTGADTQYF. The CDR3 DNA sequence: TGTGCCAGCAGTTTAACGGGAGCAGATACGCAGTATTTT.

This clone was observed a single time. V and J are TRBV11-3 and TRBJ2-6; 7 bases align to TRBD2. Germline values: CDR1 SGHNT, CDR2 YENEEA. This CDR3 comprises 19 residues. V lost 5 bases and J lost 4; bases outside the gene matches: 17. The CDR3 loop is CASSAGLADPAGGANVLTF. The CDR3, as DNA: TGTGCCAGCAGCGCGGGCCTAGCGGACCCCGCGGGGGGGGCCAACGTCCTGACTTTC.

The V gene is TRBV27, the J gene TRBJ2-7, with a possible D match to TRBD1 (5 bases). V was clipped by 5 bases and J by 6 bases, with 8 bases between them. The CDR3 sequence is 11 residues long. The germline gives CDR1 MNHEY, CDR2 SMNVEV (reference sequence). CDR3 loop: CASSQGGEQYF. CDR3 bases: TGTGCCAGCAGTCAGGGTGGCGAGCAGTACTTC.

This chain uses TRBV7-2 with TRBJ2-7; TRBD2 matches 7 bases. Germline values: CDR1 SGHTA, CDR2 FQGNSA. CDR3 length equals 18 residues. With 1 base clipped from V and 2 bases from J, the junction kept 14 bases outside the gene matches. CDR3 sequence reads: CASSLEALGLVDPYEQYF. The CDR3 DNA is TGTGCCAGCAGCTTAGAGGCGTTAGGACTAGTCGATCCCTACGAGCAGTACTTC. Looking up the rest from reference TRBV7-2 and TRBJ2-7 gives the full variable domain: GAGVSQSPSNKVTEKGKDVELRCDPISGHTALYWYRQSLGQGLEFLIYFQGNSAPDKSGLPSDRFSAERTGGSVSTLTIQRTQQEDSAVYLCASSLEALGLVDPYEQYFGPGTRLTVT.

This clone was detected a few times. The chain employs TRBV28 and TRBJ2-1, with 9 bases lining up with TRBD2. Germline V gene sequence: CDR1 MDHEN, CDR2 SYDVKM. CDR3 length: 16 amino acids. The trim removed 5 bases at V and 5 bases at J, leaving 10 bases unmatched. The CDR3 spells CASSPTRGRADNEQFF. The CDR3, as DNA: TGTGCCAGCAGTCCTACCCGCGGGAGGGCGGACAATGAGCAGTTCTTC.

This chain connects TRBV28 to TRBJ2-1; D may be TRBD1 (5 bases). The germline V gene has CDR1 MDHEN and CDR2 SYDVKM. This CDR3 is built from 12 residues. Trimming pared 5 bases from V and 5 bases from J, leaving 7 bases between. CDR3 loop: CASSLTDNEQFF. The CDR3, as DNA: TGTGCCAGCAGTCTGACAGACAATGAGCAGTTCTTC.

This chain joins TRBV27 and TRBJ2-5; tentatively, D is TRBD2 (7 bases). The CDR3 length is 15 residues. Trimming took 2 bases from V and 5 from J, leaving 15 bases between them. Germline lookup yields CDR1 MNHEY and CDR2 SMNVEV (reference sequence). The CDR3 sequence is CASSLMGGAGETQYF. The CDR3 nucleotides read TGTGCCAGCAGTTTAATGGGGGGGGCCGGTGAGACCCAGTACTTC.

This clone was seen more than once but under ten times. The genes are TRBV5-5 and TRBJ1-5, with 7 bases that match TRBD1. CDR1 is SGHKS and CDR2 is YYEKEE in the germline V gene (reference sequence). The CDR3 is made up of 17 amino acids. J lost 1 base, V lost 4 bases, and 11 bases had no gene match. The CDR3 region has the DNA TGTGCCAGCAGCCCCAGGGGGGAGATCATCAGCAATCAGCCCCAGCATTTT. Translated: CASSPRGEIISNQPQHF.

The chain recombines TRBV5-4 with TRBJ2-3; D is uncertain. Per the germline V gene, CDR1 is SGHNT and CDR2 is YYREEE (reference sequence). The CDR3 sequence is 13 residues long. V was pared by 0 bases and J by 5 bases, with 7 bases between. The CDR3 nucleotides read TGTGCCAGCAGCTTGGACAGTGGAGATACGCAGTATTTT. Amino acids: CASSLDSGDTQYF. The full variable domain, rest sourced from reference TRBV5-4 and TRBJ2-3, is ETGVTQSPTHLIKTRGQQVTLRCSSQSGHNTVSWYQQALGQGPQFIFQYYREEENGRGNFPPRFSGLQFPNYSSELNVNALELDDSALYLCASSLDSGDTQYFGPGTRLTVL.

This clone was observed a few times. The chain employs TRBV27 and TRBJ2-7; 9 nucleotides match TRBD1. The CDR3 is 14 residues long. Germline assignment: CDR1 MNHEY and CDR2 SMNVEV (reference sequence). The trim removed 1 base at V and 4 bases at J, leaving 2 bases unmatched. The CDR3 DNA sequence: TGTGCCAGCAGTTTATACAGGGGGCATTACGAGCAGTACTTC. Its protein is CASSLYRGHYEQYF.

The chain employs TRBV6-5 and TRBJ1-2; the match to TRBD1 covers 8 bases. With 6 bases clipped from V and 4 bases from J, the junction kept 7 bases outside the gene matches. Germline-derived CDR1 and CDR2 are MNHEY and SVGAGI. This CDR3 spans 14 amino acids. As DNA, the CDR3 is TGTGCCAGCAGCCCCCCCGGACAGGGCTATGGCTACACCTTC. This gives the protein CASSPPGQGYGYTF.

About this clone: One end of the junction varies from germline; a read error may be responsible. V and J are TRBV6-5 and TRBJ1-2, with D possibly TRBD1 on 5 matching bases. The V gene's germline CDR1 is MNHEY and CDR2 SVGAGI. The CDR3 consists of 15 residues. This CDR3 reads CASSNSPGTLYGYTF. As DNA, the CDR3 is TGTGCCAGCAGTAACTCCCCCGGGACTCTCTATGGCTACACCTTC.

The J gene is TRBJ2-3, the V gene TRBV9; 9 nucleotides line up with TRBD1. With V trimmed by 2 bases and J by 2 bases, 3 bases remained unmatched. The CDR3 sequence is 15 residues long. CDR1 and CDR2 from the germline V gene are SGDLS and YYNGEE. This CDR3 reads CASSVGQGPTDTQYF. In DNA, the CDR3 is TGTGCCAGCAGCGTGGGACAGGGACCCACAGATACGCAGTATTTT.